These 23 T cell receptor beta chains came from one sample sequenced in a study of beta chain features in type 1 diabetes. Expressed TCRB transcripts were sequenced after all isolated RNA was converted to cDNA. Here immunoSEQ multiplex PCR was the method, and the copy in TCRdb shows in-frame clones only, minus some. The repertoire holds approximately 170,000 clones, with over 7.5% as singletons. The sequenced material came from central memory CD4+ T cells from blood. The origin of the receptors is a young woman in good health.

The chain couples TRBV6-6 to TRBJ2-1, with D tentatively TRBD2 (7 bases). The CDR3 is made up of 14 amino acids. Germline V gene data show CDR1 as MNHNY and CDR2 as SVGAGI (reference sequence). V gave up 7 bases and J gave up 4 bases, with 14 bases separating them. The CDR3 region has the DNA TGTGCCAGCAAGGCAGCGGGACATTACAATGAGCAGTTCTTC. Amino acid sequence: CASKAAGHYNEQFF.

This clone occurred many times. The chain couples TRBV5-1 to TRBJ2-7; 13 nucleotides agree with TRBD2. Germline V lookup: CDR1 SGHRS, CDR2 YFSETQ. The V segment lost 4 bases and the J segment 4 bases; nucleotides outside the gene matches: 2. This CDR3 region has 14 residues. The CDR3 coding sequence is TGCGCCAGCAGCGAGGGACTAGCGGGGTACGAGCAGTACTTC. Its translation is CASSEGLAGYEQYF.

This clone was observed a few times. Other DNA sequences in this specimen translate into the identical CDR3. V is TRBV7-2 and J is TRBJ1-5; possibly TRBD1 for D (6 bases). The length of the CDR3 is 14 residues. V was cut by 2 bases and J by 6 bases, with 11 bases left in between. Germline V gene lookup returns CDR1 SGHTA and CDR2 FQGNSA. CDR3 sequence: CASSLRGGGQPQHF. CDR3 sequence (DNA): TGTGCCAGCAGCTTACGGGGGGGCGGTCAGCCCCAGCATTTT.

This clone has a handful of counts. This chain links TRBV18 with TRBJ1-1, with 8 bases lining up with TRBD1. The V segment lost 3 bases and the J segment 5 bases; nucleotides outside the gene matches: 11. CDR3 length equals 16 residues. Germline CDR1 KGHSH, CDR2 LQKENI. CDR3 DNA sequence: TGTGCCAGCTCACCTAGCGGACAGGGAATAGGGACTGAAGCTTTCTTT. Protein sequence: CASSPSGQGIGTEAFF.

This clone was observed at least ten times. The chain carries TRBV18 and TRBJ2-1; 7 bases line up with TRBD2. CDR1 and CDR2 (germline): KGHSH, LQKENI. With 1 base clipped from V and 8 bases from J, the junction kept 8 bases outside the gene matches. CDR3 length: 15 residues. The CDR3 coding sequence is TGTGCCAGCTCACCACGGGAGGGAGTGGGGGATGAGCAGTTCTTC. This sequence encodes CASSPREGVGDEQFF.

The chain links TRBV5-6 to TRBJ1-1; unclear D gene. Germline CDR1 reads SGHDT; CDR2 reads YYEEEE. CDR3 length equals 12 residues. V was cut by 0 bases and J by 9 bases, with 9 bases left in between. The CDR3: CASSLGRHQAFF. The CDR3, as DNA: TGTGCCAGCAGCTTGGGCAGGCATCAAGCTTTCTTT.

This clone has more than one count but fewer than ten. The rearrangement uses TRBV7-6 and TRBJ2-1, with 13 bases lining up with TRBD2. The germline CDR1 and CDR2 sequences are SGHVS and FNYEAQ. J was trimmed by 8 bases and V by 5 bases; bases with no gene match: 3. The CDR3 runs to 14 residues. This CDR3 is CASSRTSGRDEQFF. The CDR3 region has the DNA TGTGCCAGCAGCCGCACTAGCGGGAGGGATGAGCAGTTCTTC.

This clone was detected a few times. The gene calls are TRBV5-1 and TRBJ1-1; D possibly corresponds to TRBD1 (5 bases). The V end was cut by 3 bases, the J end by 5 bases, with 14 bases between. In germline, CDR1 is SGHRS, CDR2 YFSETQ. The CDR3 extends over 14 amino acids. The DNA for the CDR3 is TGCGCCAGCAGCTCAGGACACGCGGGGACTGAAGCTTTCTTT. It codes for CASSSGHAGTEAFF.

This clone was recorded a few times. The genes are TRBV27 and TRBJ2-6; 7 bases are shared with TRBD2. Germline V gene data show CDR1 as MNHEY and CDR2 as SMNVEV (reference sequence). The V segment lost 11 bases and the J segment 4 bases; nucleotides outside the gene matches: 8. This CDR3 is built from 14 residues. The CDR3 loop reads CAARRGDGANVLTF. In DNA form, the CDR3 reads TGTGCCGCCCGTCGGGGGGACGGGGCCAACGTCCTGACTTTC.

This sequence joins TRBV19 and TRBJ2-1, with 7 bases matching TRBD1. Germline V gene lookup returns CDR1 LNHDA and CDR2 SQIVND (reference sequence). The trim removed 7 bases at V and 8 bases at J, leaving 11 bases unmatched. The CDR3 consists of 14 residues. The CDR3 protein is CASIGTGQYYEQFF. CDR3 bases: TGTGCCAGTATAGGAACGGGACAGTACTATGAGCAGTTCTTC. Full variable domain (remainder filled in from reference TRBV19 and TRBJ2-1): DGGITQSPKYLFRKEGQNVTLSCEQNLNHDAMYWYRQDPGQGLRLIYYSQIVNDFQKGDIAEGYSVSREKKESFPLTVTSAQKNPTAFYLCASIGTGQYYEQFFGPGTRLTVL.

The gene calls are TRBV5-1 and TRBJ2-1, with 7 bases fitting TRBD1. CDR1 is SGHRS, CDR2 YFSETQ, per germline. The CDR3 has 14 amino acids. Germline trimming cut 6 bases from V and 6 bases from J; bases unmatched to any gene: 9. CDR3 sequence: CASTLTGIVNEQFF. In nucleotides, the CDR3 is TGCGCCAGCACCCTGACAGGGATAGTCAATGAGCAGTTCTTC. The full variable domain, rest sourced from reference TRBV5-1 and TRBJ2-1, is KAGVTQTPRYLIKTRGQQVTLSCSPISGHRSVSWYQQTPGQGLQFLFEYFSETQRNKGNFPGRFSGRQFSNSRSEMNVSTLELGDSALYLCASTLTGIVNEQFFGPGTRLTVL.

The rearrangement links TRBV14 to TRBJ1-2; D is possibly TRBD1 (6 bases). V was trimmed by 1 base and J by 3 bases, leaving 9 bases between them. CDR1 and CDR2 from the germline V gene are SGHDN and FVKESK. This CDR3 is built from 14 residues. This chain's CDR3 is CASSQGGGYYGYTF. CDR3 sequence (DNA): TGTGCCAGCAGCCAAGGCGGGGGCTACTATGGCTACACCTTC.

The chain has TRBV5-1 and TRBJ2-1; maybe TRBD2 (6 bases). The germline CDR1 and CDR2 sequences are SGHRS and YFSETQ. CDR3 length: 15 residues. V lost 2 bases, J lost 3 bases, and 12 bases lay in between. CDR3 in amino acids: CASSFTGLNYNEQFF. CDR3 nucleotide sequence: TGCGCCAGCAGCTTCACGGGACTCAACTACAATGAGCAGTTCTTC.

The chain joins TRBV4-3 to TRBJ2-1, with D maybe TRBD2 (5 bases). This CDR3 is 13 amino acids long. CDR1 and CDR2 from the germline V gene are LGHNA and YSLEER. The V end lost 4 bases, the J end lost 6 bases, and 10 bases lay between the germline ends. DNA for the CDR3: TGCGCCAGCAGCCTCCAAACTAGCAATGAGCAGTTCTTC. Amino acid sequence: CASSLQTSNEQFF.

This clone was seen a few times. The V call is TRBV7-2, the J call TRBJ2-1; 10 nucleotides match TRBD2. Germline-derived CDR1 and CDR2 are SGHTA and FQGNSA. V shed 5 bases, J shed 4 bases, and the junction held 5 bases outside the gene matches. This CDR3 region has 15 residues. CDR3 nucleotides: TGTGCCAGCAGCCAAGCGGGGGGGCCGTACAATGAGCAGTTCTTC. Encoded protein: CASSQAGGPYNEQFF.

This chain uses TRBV5-1 with TRBJ2-1; weak D call: TRBD2 (5 bases). CDR3 size: 13 residues. Germline V CDR1 and CDR2: SGHRS, YFSETQ. V lost 4 bases, J lost 7 bases, and 12 bases lay in between. CDR3 amino acids: CASSKGPGNEQFF. As DNA, the CDR3 is TGCGCCAGCAGCAAAGGACCGGGGAATGAGCAGTTCTTC.

This clone came up a few times. The CDR3 region has the DNA TGTGCCAGCAGCGCTACAGGGTATGGCACTGAAGCTTTCTTT. Its protein is CASSATGYGTEAFF. This sequence joins TRBV7-2 and TRBJ1-1; possibly TRBD1 for D (6 bases). The CDR3 sequence is 14 residues long. Germline V CDR1 and CDR2: SGHTA, FQGNSA. The V gene lost 5 bases and the J gene lost 4 bases, with 14 bases spanning the gap.

In this sample, this clone turned up a few times. This rearrangement joins TRBV10-1 to TRBJ2-5; the D is unclear. Germline V gene sequence: CDR1 WNHNN, CDR2 SYGVQD (reference sequence). V was cut by 3 bases and J by 1 base, with 6 bases left in between. CDR3 length equals 13 residues. The CDR3 reads CASSDSVQETQYF. The CDR3 nucleotides read TGCGCCAGCAGTGATTCCGTCCAAGAGACCCAGTACTTC.

In this sample, this clone turned up a few times. The rearrangement joins TRBV14 to TRBJ2-1; TRBD2 matches 9 bases. Trimming cost V 4 bases and J 3 bases; bases outside gene matches: 16. This CDR3 has 19 residues. Germline V gene sequence: CDR1 SGHDN, CDR2 FVKESK. In DNA form, the CDR3 reads TGTGCCAGCAGCCCCTCCCATAGCGGGAGTTGGCTTAACTACAATGAGCAGTTCTTC. It yields the protein CASSPSHSGSWLNYNEQFF.

The chain combines TRBV2 with TRBJ2-1; D might be TRBD2 (7 bases). V lost 8 bases and J 5 bases, leaving 16 bases between the germline ends. Germline V gene sequence: CDR1 SNHLY, CDR2 FYNNEI. The CDR3 covers 14 residues. CDR3 residues: CASGQRGGNNEQFF. CDR3 coding DNA: TGTGCCAGCGGACAGAGGGGGGGAAACAATGAGCAGTTCTTC. Full variable domain (rest looked up from reference TRBV2 and TRBJ2-1): EPEVTQTPSHQVTQMGQEVILRCVPISNHLYFYWYRQILGQKVEFLVSFYNNEISEKSEIFDDQFSVERPDGSNFTLKIRSTKLEDSAMYFCASGQRGGNNEQFFGPGTRLTVL.

The sample holds a few counts of this clone. The chain combines TRBV30 with TRBJ1-3, with unresolved D. CDR1 GTSNPN and CDR2 SVGIG come from the germline V gene (reference sequence). The CDR3 is made up of 13 amino acids. CDR3 region: CAINEFSGNTIYF. CDR3 DNA sequence: TGTGCGATAAACGAGTTTTCTGGAAACACCATATATTTT.

The rearrangement links TRBV30 to TRBJ1-1, with 8 bases fitting TRBD1. The germline V gene encodes CDR1 GTSNPN and CDR2 SVGIG (reference sequence). The V gene end was trimmed by 1 base and the J gene end by 9 bases; junction bases not matched to a gene: 4. This CDR3 is built from 12 residues. CDR3 bases: TGTGCCTGGAGTGCCCCAGGGGGCCAAGCTTTCTTT. It translates to CAWSAPGGQAFF.

The chain combines TRBV11-2 with TRBJ2-3; 11 nucleotides line up with TRBD2. Losses at the gene ends were 3 bases for V and 4 bases for J; bases not matched to a gene: 6. The CDR3 length is 16 residues. Germline V gene data show CDR1 as SGHAT and CDR2 as FQNNGV. Here the CDR3 reads CASSLLAGGPADTQYF. As DNA, the CDR3 is TGTGCCAGCAGCTTGTTAGCGGGGGGGCCTGCAGATACGCAGTATTTT.